This is a list of T cell receptor beta chains from one sample in a study of beta chain features in type 1 diabetes. Some clones are missing from TCRdb's copy, which holds only in-frame ones; the method was immunoSEQ multiplex PCR. The sample has about 240,000 clones, 27% seen once. Sequenced sample: central memory CD4+ T cells from blood. Receptor source: a man aged 25 to 45 in good health. The CDR3 runs from the conserved cysteine through the conserved F or W. The D gene is left open where the match is weak. The size field is filled for only some rows; it gives once, few, many or a size class.

clone_size: -; v_call: TRBV9; d_call: TRBD1; j_call: TRBJ1-2; cdr3_aa: CASSVVQGGGYTF; cdr3_nt: TGTGCCAGCAGCGTAGTACAGGGGGGTGGCTACACCTTC
clone_size: -; v_call: TRBV28; d_call: -; j_call: TRBJ2-7; cdr3_aa: CASSLTSSYEQYF; cdr3_nt: TGTGCCAGCAGTTTAACTAGCTCCTACGAGCAGTACTTC
clone_size: few; v_call: TRBV29-1; d_call: -; j_call: TRBJ1-2; cdr3_aa: CSVDSTYGYTF; cdr3_nt: TGCAGCGTCGATTCTACTTATGGCTACACCTTC
clone_size: -; v_call: TRBV2; d_call: -; j_call: TRBJ2-7; cdr3_aa: CATTVTREQYF; cdr3_nt: TGTGCCACCACAGTGACTCGCGAGCAGTACTTC
clone_size: -; v_call: TRBV7-2; d_call: -; j_call: TRBJ2-2; cdr3_aa: CASSLEQGRTGELFF; cdr3_nt: TGTGCCAGCAGCTTAGAACAGGGGAGGACCGGGGAGCTGTTTTTT
clone_size: -; v_call: TRBV20-1; d_call: -; j_call: TRBJ2-3; cdr3_aa: CSAQDSPISYF; cdr3_nt: TGCAGTGCCCAGGACAGCCCGATCTCGTATTTT
clone_size: once; v_call: TRBV27; d_call: TRBD1; j_call: TRBJ2-1; cdr3_aa: CASSPIPRDRGYNEQFF; cdr3_nt: TGTGCCAGCAGTCCTATCCCACGGGACAGGGGCTACAATGAGCAGTTCTTC
clone_size: -; v_call: TRBV28; d_call: -; j_call: TRBJ2-6; cdr3_aa: CASSLPASGANVLTF; cdr3_nt: TGTGCCAGCAGTTTGCCGGCGTCTGGGGCCAACGTCCTGACTTTC
clone_size: few; v_call: TRBV7-2; d_call: -; j_call: TRBJ2-3; cdr3_aa: CASSQGEGLEQYF; cdr3_nt: TGTGCCAGCAGCCAAGGTGAAGGCCTTGAGCAGTATTTT
clone_size: few; v_call: TRBV10-2; d_call: TRBD2; j_call: TRBJ2-3; cdr3_aa: CASTLGAGDGDTQYF; cdr3_nt: TGCGCCAGCACCCTGGGAGCGGGGGATGGAGATACGCAGTATTTT
clone_size: -; v_call: TRBV5-1; d_call: -; j_call: TRBJ1-1; cdr3_aa: CASSLGGQGKMNTEAFF; cdr3_nt: TGCGCCAGCAGCTTGGGAGGGCAGGGGAAGATGAACACTGAAGCTTTCTTT
clone_size: few; v_call: TRBV2; d_call: -; j_call: TRBJ2-2; cdr3_aa: CASSLASENTGELFF; cdr3_nt: TGTGCCAGCAGCCTGGCTAGCGAGAACACCGGGGAGCTGTTTTTT
clone_size: -; v_call: TRBV9; d_call: -; j_call: TRBJ2-3; cdr3_aa: CASSVGGGQRDTQYF; cdr3_nt: TGTGCCAGCAGCGTAGGCGGGGGACAACGTGATACGCAGTATTTT
clone_size: many; v_call: TRBV19; d_call: -; j_call: TRBJ1-1; cdr3_aa: CASISTGTYTEAFF; cdr3_nt: TGTGCCAGTATTAGCACAGGAACTTACACTGAAGCTTTCTTT
clone_size: -; v_call: TRBV4-2; d_call: -; j_call: TRBJ2-2; cdr3_aa: CASSQWVGSAGELFF; cdr3_nt: TGTGCCAGCAGCCAGTGGGTCGGTTCGGCCGGGGAGCTGTTTTTT
clone_size: -; v_call: TRBV7-8; d_call: -; j_call: TRBJ2-1; cdr3_aa: CASSFRRSYNEQFF; cdr3_nt: TGTGCCAGCAGCTTTCGTAGGTCCTACAATGAGCAGTTCTTC
clone_size: -; v_call: TRBV6-5; d_call: -; j_call: TRBJ2-2; cdr3_aa: CASKNPGTTAGELFF; cdr3_nt: TGTGCCAGCAAAAATCCCGGGACAACCGCCGGGGAGCTGTTTTTT
clone_size: -; v_call: TRBV28; d_call: -; j_call: TRBJ1-2; cdr3_aa: CASSLGASGYTF; cdr3_nt: TGTGCCAGCAGCCTAGGTGCGTCGGGCTACACCTTC
clone_size: -; v_call: TRBV5-1; d_call: TRBD2; j_call: TRBJ2-6; cdr3_aa: CASSLGSGRTGANVLTF; cdr3_nt: TGCGCCAGCAGCTTGGGTTCCGGGAGGACTGGGGCCAACGTCCTGACTTTC
clone_size: -; v_call: TRBV14; d_call: -; j_call: TRBJ2-5; cdr3_aa: CASSQLDLQETQYF; cdr3_nt: TGTGCCAGCAGCCAATTGGACTTACAAGAGACCCAGTACTTC
clone_size: few; v_call: TRBV5-6; d_call: -; j_call: TRBJ2-2; cdr3_aa: CASSLYTGELFF; cdr3_nt: TGTGCCAGCAGCTTGTACACCGGGGAGCTGTTTTTT
clone_size: few; v_call: TRBV28; d_call: -; j_call: TRBJ2-5; cdr3_aa: CASLGGLGQTQYF; cdr3_nt: TGTGCCAGCCTCGGAGGCCTCGGGCAGACCCAGTACTTC
clone_size: many; v_call: TRBV4-3; d_call: -; j_call: TRBJ2-5; cdr3_aa: CASSQEYNKQETQYF; cdr3_nt: TGCGCCAGCAGCCAAGAATACAACAAGCAAGAGACCCAGTACTTC
clone_size: -; v_call: TRBV30; d_call: -; j_call: TRBJ2-7; cdr3_aa: CAWSVVFHEQYF; cdr3_nt: TGTGCCTGGAGTGTAGTCTTCCACGAGCAGTACTTC
clone_size: few; v_call: TRBV14; d_call: TRBD2; j_call: TRBJ2-3; cdr3_aa: CASSFNSGSQTDTQYF; cdr3_nt: TGTGCCAGCAGCTTCAATAGCGGGAGTCAAACAGATACGCAGTATTTT
clone_size: -; v_call: TRBV30; d_call: -; j_call: TRBJ1-5; cdr3_aa: CAWRPRGVWNQPQHF; cdr3_nt: TGTGCCTGGAGGCCTCGGGGGGTCTGGAATCAGCCCCAGCATTTT
clone_size: -; v_call: TRBV30; d_call: TRBD1; j_call: TRBJ1-2; cdr3_aa: CAWTRDSSSGGYTF; cdr3_nt: TGTGCCTGGACCCGGGACAGCTCGAGTGGAGGCTACACCTTC
clone_size: -; v_call: TRBV7-6; d_call: -; j_call: TRBJ2-5; cdr3_aa: CASSPGQLETQYF; cdr3_nt: TGTGCCAGCAGCCCCGGACAGTTAGAGACCCAGTACTTC
clone_size: -; v_call: TRBV30; d_call: -; j_call: TRBJ1-2; cdr3_aa: CAWSEIYGYTF; cdr3_nt: TGTGCCTGGAGTGAAATTTATGGCTACACCTTC
clone_size: -; v_call: TRBV4-2; d_call: TRBD1; j_call: TRBJ1-3; cdr3_aa: CASSQGRQGSGSGNTIYF; cdr3_nt: TGTGCCAGCAGCCAAGGTCGACAGGGGTCTGGCTCTGGAAACACCATATATTTT
clone_size: -; v_call: TRBV29-1; d_call: -; j_call: TRBJ2-1; cdr3_aa: CSVEEATGRPNEQFF; cdr3_nt: TGCAGCGTTGAAGAAGCAACCGGCCGCCCGAATGAGCAGTTCTTC
clone_size: -; v_call: TRBV30; d_call: TRBD2; j_call: TRBJ2-1; cdr3_aa: CAWRLGTSEVNEQFF; cdr3_nt: TGTGCCTGGAGGCTAGGGACTAGCGAGGTGAATGAGCAGTTCTTC
clone_size: -; v_call: TRBV6-5; d_call: -; j_call: TRBJ2-3; cdr3_aa: CASRSGTASTDTQYF; cdr3_nt: TGTGCCAGCAGAAGCGGGACAGCTAGCACAGATACGCAGTATTTT
clone_size: few; v_call: TRBV10-3; d_call: -; j_call: TRBJ2-3; cdr3_aa: CAISGRGGLRTDTQYF; cdr3_nt: TGTGCCATCAGTGGACGAGGGGGGCTCCGCACAGATACGCAGTATTTT
clone_size: -; v_call: TRBV25-1; d_call: TRBD1; j_call: TRBJ2-7; cdr3_aa: CASSEYGQALGAYF; cdr3_nt: TGTGCCAGCAGTGAATATGGACAGGCACTTGGGGCGTACTTC
clone_size: -; v_call: TRBV7-2; d_call: -; j_call: TRBJ2-5; cdr3_aa: CASSPTGLPQETQYF; cdr3_nt: TGTGCCAGCAGCCCGACGGGACTTCCTCAAGAGACCCAGTACTTC
clone_size: few; v_call: TRBV18; d_call: -; j_call: TRBJ1-5; cdr3_aa: CASSLHPNQPQHF; cdr3_nt: TGTGCCAGCTCACTACACCCGAATCAGCCCCAGCATTTT
clone_size: few; v_call: TRBV9; d_call: TRBD2; j_call: TRBJ2-3; cdr3_aa: CASSVAASGAGDTQYF; cdr3_nt: TGTGCCAGCAGCGTAGCTGCTAGCGGGGCGGGAGATACGCAGTATTTT
clone_size: -; v_call: TRBV7-2; d_call: -; j_call: TRBJ2-7; cdr3_aa: CASRPMTGTYEQYF; cdr3_nt: TGTGCCAGCAGACCGATGACAGGTACCTACGAGCAGTACTTC
clone_size: few; v_call: TRBV7-8; d_call: -; j_call: TRBJ2-2; cdr3_aa: CASSRSVISGELFF; cdr3_nt: TGTGCCAGCAGCCGCTCAGTAATAAGCGGGGAGCTGTTTTTT
clone_size: -; v_call: TRBV18; d_call: -; j_call: TRBJ2-5; cdr3_aa: CASSPSYQETQYF; cdr3_nt: TGTGCCAGCTCACCTTCGTACCAAGAGACCCAGTACTTC
clone_size: -; v_call: TRBV7-2; d_call: -; j_call: TRBJ2-7; cdr3_aa: CASSWRQGTYEQYF; cdr3_nt: TGTGCCAGCAGCTGGCGACAAGGGACCTACGAGCAGTACTTC
clone_size: few; v_call: TRBV29-1; d_call: -; j_call: TRBJ2-3; cdr3_aa: CSVDSQTTDTQYF; cdr3_nt: TGCAGCGTTGATTCTCAGACCACAGATACGCAGTATTTT
clone_size: -; v_call: TRBV28; d_call: TRBD1; j_call: TRBJ2-7; cdr3_aa: CASFDRALSREQYF; cdr3_nt: TGTGCCAGCTTTGACAGGGCCCTGTCGAGGGAGCAGTACTTC
clone_size: -; v_call: TRBV7-2; d_call: -; j_call: TRBJ1-2; cdr3_aa: CASSLDSLYGYTF; cdr3_nt: TGTGCCAGCAGCTTAGACAGCCTCTATGGCTACACCTTC
clone_size: -; v_call: TRBV11-2; d_call: -; j_call: TRBJ2-5; cdr3_aa: CASSQYQETQYF; cdr3_nt: TGTGCCAGCAGCCAGTACCAAGAGACCCAGTACTTC
clone_size: -; v_call: TRBV27; d_call: TRBD2; j_call: TRBJ2-7; cdr3_aa: CASMELAGDHPEQYF; cdr3_nt: TGTGCCAGCATGGAACTAGCGGGAGACCACCCCGAGCAGTACTTC
clone_size: few; v_call: TRBV5-1; d_call: TRBD1; j_call: TRBJ2-2; cdr3_aa: CASSLLGQGQLTGELFF; cdr3_nt: TGCGCCAGCAGCCTCCTAGGACAGGGCCAACTCACCGGGGAGCTGTTTTTT
clone_size: few; v_call: TRBV4-3; d_call: TRBD2; j_call: TRBJ2-7; cdr3_aa: CASSPRLAGLYEQYF; cdr3_nt: TGCGCCAGCAGCCCACGACTAGCGGGGCTCTACGAGCAGTACTTC